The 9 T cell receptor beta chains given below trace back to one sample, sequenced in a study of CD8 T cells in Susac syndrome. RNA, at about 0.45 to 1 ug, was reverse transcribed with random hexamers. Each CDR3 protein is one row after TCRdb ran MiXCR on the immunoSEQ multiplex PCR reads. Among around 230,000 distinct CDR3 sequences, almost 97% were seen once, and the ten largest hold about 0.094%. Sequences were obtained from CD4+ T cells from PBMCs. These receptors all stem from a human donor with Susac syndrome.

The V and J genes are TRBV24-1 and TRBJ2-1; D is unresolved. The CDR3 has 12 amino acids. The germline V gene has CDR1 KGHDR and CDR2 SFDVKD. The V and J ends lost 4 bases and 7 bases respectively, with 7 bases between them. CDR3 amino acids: CATSEWGNEQFF. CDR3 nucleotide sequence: TGTGCCACCAGTGAGTGGGGTAATGAGCAGTTCTTC.

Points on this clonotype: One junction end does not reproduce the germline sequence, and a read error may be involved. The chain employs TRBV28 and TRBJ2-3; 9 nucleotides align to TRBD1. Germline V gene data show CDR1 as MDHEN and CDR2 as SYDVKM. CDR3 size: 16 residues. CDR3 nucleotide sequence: TGTGCCAGCAGTGACCGGACAGGGGCTTTGTTAGCGGGCAAGGATTTT. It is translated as CASSDRTGALLAGKDF.

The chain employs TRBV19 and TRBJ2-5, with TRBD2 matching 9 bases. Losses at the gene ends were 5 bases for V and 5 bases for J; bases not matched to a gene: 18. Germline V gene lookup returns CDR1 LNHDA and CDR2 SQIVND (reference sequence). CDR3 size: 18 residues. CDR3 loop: CASSGRIAGDISAETQYF. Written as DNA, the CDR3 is TGTGCCAGTAGTGGGAGGATAGCGGGAGATATCTCAGCGGAGACCCAGTACTTC.

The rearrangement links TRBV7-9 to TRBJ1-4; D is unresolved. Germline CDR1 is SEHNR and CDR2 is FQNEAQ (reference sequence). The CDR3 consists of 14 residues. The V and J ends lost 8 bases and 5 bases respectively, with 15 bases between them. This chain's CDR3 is CASEPGRANEKLFF. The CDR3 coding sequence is TGTGCCAGCGAACCCGGGCGGGCAAATGAAAAACTGTTTTTT.

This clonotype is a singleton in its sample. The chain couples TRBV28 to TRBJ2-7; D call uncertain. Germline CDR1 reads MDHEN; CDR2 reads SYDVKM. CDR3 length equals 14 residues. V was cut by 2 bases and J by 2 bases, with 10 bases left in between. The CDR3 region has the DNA TGTGCCAGCAGTTTACCCCGTCCCCCCTACGAGCAGTACTTC. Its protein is CASSLPRPPYEQYF.

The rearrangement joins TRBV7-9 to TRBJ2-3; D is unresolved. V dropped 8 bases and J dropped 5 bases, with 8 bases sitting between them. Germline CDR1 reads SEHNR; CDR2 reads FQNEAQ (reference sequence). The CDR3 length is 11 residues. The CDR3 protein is CASGVGDTQYF. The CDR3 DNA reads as TGTGCCAGCGGGGTGGGAGATACGCAGTATTTT.

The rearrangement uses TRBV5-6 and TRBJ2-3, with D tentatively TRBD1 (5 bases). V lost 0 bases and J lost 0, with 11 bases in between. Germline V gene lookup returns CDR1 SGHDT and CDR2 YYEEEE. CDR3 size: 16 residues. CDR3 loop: CASSLEGMGSTDTQYF. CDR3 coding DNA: TGTGCCAGCAGCTTGGAGGGGATGGGGAGCACAGATACGCAGTATTTT.

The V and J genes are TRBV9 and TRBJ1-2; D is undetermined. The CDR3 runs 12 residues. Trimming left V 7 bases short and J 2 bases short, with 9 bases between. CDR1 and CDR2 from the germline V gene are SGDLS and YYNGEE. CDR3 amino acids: CASGTANYGYTF. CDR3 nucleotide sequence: TGTGCCAGCGGTACAGCGAACTATGGCTACACCTTC.

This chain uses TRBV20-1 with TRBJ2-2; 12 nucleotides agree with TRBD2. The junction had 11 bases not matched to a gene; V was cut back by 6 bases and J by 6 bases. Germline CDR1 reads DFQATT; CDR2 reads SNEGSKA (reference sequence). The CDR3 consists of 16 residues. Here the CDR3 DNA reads TGCAGTGCGCCCTACCTAGCGGGAGGGATGTCCGGGGAGCTGTTTTTT. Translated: CSAPYLAGGMSGELFF.